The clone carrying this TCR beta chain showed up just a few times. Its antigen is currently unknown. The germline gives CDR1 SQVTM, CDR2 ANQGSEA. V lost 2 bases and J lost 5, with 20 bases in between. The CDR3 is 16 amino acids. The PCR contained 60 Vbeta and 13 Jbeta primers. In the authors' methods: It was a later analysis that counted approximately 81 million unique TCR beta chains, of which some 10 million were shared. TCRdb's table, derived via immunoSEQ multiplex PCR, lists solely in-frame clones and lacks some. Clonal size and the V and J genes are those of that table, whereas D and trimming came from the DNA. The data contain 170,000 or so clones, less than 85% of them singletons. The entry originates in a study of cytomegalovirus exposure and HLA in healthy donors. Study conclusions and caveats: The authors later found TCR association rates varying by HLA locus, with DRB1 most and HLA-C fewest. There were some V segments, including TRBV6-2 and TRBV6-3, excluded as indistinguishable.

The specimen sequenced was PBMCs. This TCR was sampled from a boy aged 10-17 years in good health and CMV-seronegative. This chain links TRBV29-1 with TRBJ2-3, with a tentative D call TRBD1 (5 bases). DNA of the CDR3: TGCAGCGTTGAATCGTACCCTCAGGGAAAGCGAGATACGCAGTATTTT. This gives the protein CSVESYPQGKRDTQYF.